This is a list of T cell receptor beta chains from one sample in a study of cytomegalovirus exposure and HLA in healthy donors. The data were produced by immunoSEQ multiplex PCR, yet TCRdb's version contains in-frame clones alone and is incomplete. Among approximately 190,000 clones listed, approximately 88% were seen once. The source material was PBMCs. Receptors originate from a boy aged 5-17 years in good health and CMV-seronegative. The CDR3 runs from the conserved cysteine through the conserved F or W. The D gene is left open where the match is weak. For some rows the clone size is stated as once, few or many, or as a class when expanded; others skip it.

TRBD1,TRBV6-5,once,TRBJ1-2,CASSFAQGLDGYTF,TGTGCCAGCAGTTTCGCACAGGGGCTGGATGGCTACACCTTC
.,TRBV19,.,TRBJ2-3,CASSIVPMEGDTQYF,TGTGCCAGTAGTATAGTCCCCATGGAGGGAGATACGCAGTATTTT
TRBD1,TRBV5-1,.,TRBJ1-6,CASSLTETGLHSPLHF,TGCGCCAGCAGCTTAACGGAGACAGGGTTACATTCACCCCTCCACTTT
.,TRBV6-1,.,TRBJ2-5,CASSLLTGRETQYF,TGTGCCAGCAGTCTACTGACAGGGAGGGAGACCCAGTACTTC
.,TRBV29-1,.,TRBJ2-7,CSVEDGVAIEQYF,TGCAGCGTTGAAGATGGTGTAGCAATAGAGCAGTACTTC
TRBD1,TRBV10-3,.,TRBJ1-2,CAITEDRGYGYTF,TGTGCCATCACGGAGGACAGGGGTTATGGCTACACCTTC
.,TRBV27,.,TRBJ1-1,CASSLTSSPGPKLMAFF,TGTGCCAGCAGTTTAACCTCTTCGCCAGGCCCCAAGTTAATGGCTTTCTTT
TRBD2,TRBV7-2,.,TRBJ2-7,CASSPTTSGRDYEQYF,TGTGCCAGCAGCCCGACGACTAGCGGGAGGGACTACGAGCAGTACTTC
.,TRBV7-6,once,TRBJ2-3,CASSSPYRGKGGDTQYF,TGTGCCAGCAGTTCTCCGTACCGGGGAAAAGGAGGAGATACGCAGTATTTT
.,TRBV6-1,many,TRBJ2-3,CASSEGVGDTDTQYF,TGTGCCAGCAGTGAAGGGGTCGGAGACACAGATACGCAGTATTTT
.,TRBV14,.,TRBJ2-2,CASSETGNTGELFF,TGTGCCAGCAGCGAGACAGGGAACACCGGGGAGCTGTTTTTT
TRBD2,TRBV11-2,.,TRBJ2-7,CASSLVGSSGGHYEQYF,TGTGCCAGCAGCTTAGTGGGTTCAAGCGGGGGGCACTACGAGCAGTACTTC
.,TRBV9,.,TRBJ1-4,CASSAAGHNEKLFF,TGTGCCAGCAGCGCCGCAGGGCATAATGAAAAACTGTTTTTT
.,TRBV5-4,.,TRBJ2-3,CASSSGQRTDTQYF,TGTGCCAGCAGCTCTGGACAGAGGACAGATACGCAGTATTTT
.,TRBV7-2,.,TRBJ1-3,CASSYRTRSGNTIYF,TGTGCCAGCAGCTACAGGACTAGATCCGGAAACACCATATATTTT
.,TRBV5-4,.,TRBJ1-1,CASSLAFGERAFF,TGTGCCAGCAGCTTGGCGTTCGGTGAGCGGGCTTTCTTT
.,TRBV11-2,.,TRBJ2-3,CASSLQSGIRTDTQYF,TGTGCCAGCAGCTTACAGTCGGGGATAAGGACAGATACGCAGTATTTT
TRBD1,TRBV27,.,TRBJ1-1,CASSPGQGPATEAFF,TGTGCCAGCAGTCCGGGACAGGGACCGGCCACTGAAGCTTTCTTT
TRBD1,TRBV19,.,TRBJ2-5,CASSNRDSLTQYF,TGTGCCAGTAGTAATAGGGACAGTTTGACCCAGTACTTC
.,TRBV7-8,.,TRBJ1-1,CASSSRTVGRMNTEAFF,TGTGCCAGCAGCTCCAGGACAGTTGGACGTATGAACACTGAAGCTTTCTTT
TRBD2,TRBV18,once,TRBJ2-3,CASSRVAGTSSTDTQYF,TGTGCCAGCTCACGAGTAGCGGGGACTAGCAGCACAGATACGCAGTATTTT
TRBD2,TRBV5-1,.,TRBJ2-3,CASSSGRTRDTQYF,TGCGCCAGCAGTTCTGGTAGGACTAGGGATACGCAGTATTTT
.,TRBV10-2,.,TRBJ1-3,CASSDGGLGENTIYF,TGCGCCAGCAGTGACGGGGGGTTAGGGGAGAACACCATATATTTT
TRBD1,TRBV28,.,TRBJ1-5,CASSSKTGRQPQHF,TGTGCCAGCAGTTCCAAGACAGGGCGACAGCCCCAGCATTTT
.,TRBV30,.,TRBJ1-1,CAWSPPGRTEAFF,TGTGCCTGGAGTCCCCCCGGGAGGACTGAAGCTTTCTTT
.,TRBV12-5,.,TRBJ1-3,CASGFSSSGNTIYF,TGTGCTAGTGGTTTCTCTAGCTCTGGAAACACCATATATTTT
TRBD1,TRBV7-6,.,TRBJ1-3,CASSIGQAFSGNTIYF,TGTGCCAGCAGCATCGGACAGGCGTTCTCTGGAAACACCATATATTTT
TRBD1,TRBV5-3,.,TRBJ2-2,CARALSGTGGTGELFF,TGTGCCAGAGCCTTGTCCGGGACAGGGGGCACCGGGGAGCTGTTTTTT
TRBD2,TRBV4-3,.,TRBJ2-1,CASSQTLRGGSYNEQFF,TGCGCCAGCAGCCAGACCTTACGGGGGGGATCCTACAATGAGCAGTTCTTC
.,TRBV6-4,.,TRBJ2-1,CASSDRGGEQFF,TGTGCCAGCAGTGACAGGGGAGGTGAGCAGTTCTTC
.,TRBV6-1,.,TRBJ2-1,CASSEVRVGVSEQFF,TGTGCCAGCAGTGAAGTGCGGGTTGGGGTCAGTGAGCAGTTCTTC